These 25 T cell receptor beta chains share one sample of origin, sequenced in a study of T cell responses to AZD1222 COVID-19 vaccine. Libraries were prepared by immunoSEQ multiplex PCR; TCRdb keeps only in-frame clonotypes and omits some of them. The repertoire holds some 150,000 clones, around 90% seen once, with approximately 5.3% in the top ten. This sample comprised peripheral blood, obtained on day 0 of AZD1222 vaccination. The receptor set was obtained from an adult in good health.

The chain recombines TRBV3-1 (or the pseudogene TRBV3-2) with TRBJ2-5, with 7 nucleotides matching TRBD2. J lost 5 bases, V lost 2 bases, and 8 bases had no gene match. The CDR3 contains 15 residues. The germline gives CDR1 LGHDT, CDR2 YNNKEL (reference sequence). The CDR3 loop reads CASSQSGGRSETQYF. The CDR3 DNA is TGTGCCAGCAGCCAATCTGGCGGGAGATCCGAGACCCAGTACTTC.

Here the CDR3 DNA reads TGTGCCAGCAGTGCTGGCGCCCTAGGGCACTACGAGCAGTACTTC. It is translated as CASSAGALGHYEQYF. The rearrangement links TRBV6-4 to TRBJ2-7; D unclear. The CDR3 length is 15 residues. The germline V and J ends were trimmed by 4 bases and 3 bases, with 16 bases remaining between them. Germline V gene sequence: CDR1 MRHNA, CDR2 SNTAGT.

This clone was picked up one time. The chain combines TRBV9 with TRBJ2-7, with 8 bases matching TRBD2. There are 13 residues in the CDR3. In germline, CDR1 is SGDLS, CDR2 YYNGEE. V gave up 0 bases and J gave up 6 bases; unmatched junction bases: 2. Here the CDR3 reads CASSVGAGAEQYF. The CDR3 coding sequence is TGTGCCAGCAGCGTAGGAGCGGGAGCCGAGCAGTACTTC.

V gene TRBV10-2 combines with J gene TRBJ1-4, with TRBD1 identical over 8 bases. This CDR3 has 13 amino acids. The V gene's germline CDR1 is WSHSY and CDR2 SAAADI. The V segment lost 6 bases and the J segment 7 bases; nucleotides outside the gene matches: 4. In DNA form, the CDR3 reads TGCGCCAGCAGGCAGGGGGCGGCTGAAAAACTGTTTTTT. Residues: CASRQGAAEKLFF.

The chain recombines TRBV6-2 or TRBV6-3 with TRBJ1-5; D gene uncertain. CDR1 is MNHEY and CDR2 is SVGEGT in the germline V gene. The CDR3 sequence is 15 residues long. The V and J ends lost 6 bases and 0 bases respectively, with 12 bases between them. CDR3 protein: CASSPKIYSNQPQHF. CDR3 in DNA: TGTGCCAGCAGCCCAAAAATATATAGCAATCAGCCCCAGCATTTT.

This rearrangement joins TRBV4-3 to TRBJ2-2; D is ambiguous. This CDR3 region has 13 residues. Trimming stripped 1 base from V and 5 bases from J, with 5 bases between. Germline CDR1 is LGHNA and CDR2 is YSLEER. This CDR3 is CASSQVGTGELFF. DNA of the CDR3: TGCGCCAGCAGCCAAGTGGGGACCGGGGAGCTGTTTTTT.

The chain employs TRBV28 and TRBJ1-5, with D unclear. The germline V gene has CDR1 MDHEN and CDR2 SYDVKM. The CDR3 is 12 amino acids. V was pared by 2 bases and J by 3 bases, with 2 bases between. This CDR3 is CASSLNNQPQHF. As DNA, the CDR3 is TGTGCCAGCAGTTTAAACAATCAGCCCCAGCATTTT. The full variable domain, with the rest looked up from reference TRBV28 and TRBJ1-5, is DVKVTQSSRYLVKRTGEKVFLECVQDMDHENMFWYRQDPGLGLRLIYFSYDVKMKEKGDIPEGYSVSREKKERFSLILESASTNQTSMYLCASSLNNQPQHFGDGTRLSIL.

Regarding this clone: This same CDR3 is encoded by further DNA sequences in the sample. The rearrangement links TRBV6-5 to TRBJ2-7, with no clear D. Trimming cost V 0 bases and J 0 bases, with 9 bases left between them. There are 15 residues in the CDR3. Germline V lookup: CDR1 MNHEY, CDR2 SVGAGI. This CDR3 reads CASSYSGASSYEQYF. CDR3 coding DNA: TGTGCCAGCAGTTACTCGGGCGCCTCCTCCTACGAGCAGTACTTC.

V and J are TRBV4-3 and TRBJ2-2; the D gene could be TRBD1 or TRBD2 (6 bases each). V was shortened by 0 bases and J by 2 bases, with 13 bases between the two germline ends. The CDR3 covers 17 residues. Germline CDR1 and CDR2: LGHNA and YSLEER. CDR3 protein: CASSQDQQGGNTGELFF. The CDR3 region has the DNA TGCGCCAGCAGCCAAGATCAACAGGGAGGTAACACCGGGGAGCTGTTTTTT.

The chain employs TRBV6-2 or TRBV6-3 and TRBJ1-1; weak D call: TRBD1 (5 bases). The CDR3 has 16 amino acids. Germline V CDR1 and CDR2: MNHEY, SVGEGT. V was shortened by 5 bases and J by 4 bases, with 20 bases between the two germline ends. The CDR3 DNA follows: TGTGCCAGCAGTCATGGGATTCTTACTCAGGGCACTGAAGCTTTCTTT. It encodes CASSHGILTQGTEAFF.

This rearrangement joins TRBV28 to TRBJ1-2; a possible D gene is TRBD1 (6 bases). The germline gives CDR1 MDHEN, CDR2 SYDVKM. Trimming removed 6 bases at V and 7 bases at J, with 9 bases between. The CDR3 has 11 amino acids. The CDR3 spells CASRSGVGYTF. The CDR3 DNA sequence: TGTGCCAGCAGGTCAGGGGTTGGCTACACCTTC.

The table lists this clone with a few counts. The rearrangement joins TRBV19 to TRBJ2-7, with 8 bases that match TRBD2. Germline V gene lookup returns CDR1 LNHDA and CDR2 SQIVND (reference sequence). Trimming at V came to 6 bases and at J to 3 bases, leaving 4 bases not matched to a gene. The CDR3 runs to 13 residues. Here the CDR3 reads CASSNLAGYEQYF. CDR3 nucleotide sequence: TGTGCCAGTAGCAACCTAGCGGGCTACGAGCAGTACTTC.

The chain joins TRBV30 to TRBJ1-2; 7 positions agree with TRBD1. Germline V gene sequence: CDR1 GTSNPN, CDR2 SVGIG (reference sequence). The CDR3 totals 13 residues. V shed 3 bases and J 3 bases; nucleotides not matched to a gene: 4. Here the CDR3 DNA reads TGTGCCTGGAGCCACACAGGGGACTATGGCTACACCTTC. It encodes CAWSHTGDYGYTF.

The chain links TRBV6-2 or TRBV6-3 to TRBJ1-2; D may be TRBD1 (5 bases). CDR1 and CDR2 (germline): MNHEY, SVGEGT. The V end was cut by 4 bases, the J end by 5 bases, with 20 bases between. The CDR3 loop spans 16 amino acids. DNA of the CDR3: TGTGCCAGCAGTTGGGACCCATCGGGAAGCAAGTATGGCTACACCTTC. Translated: CASSWDPSGSKYGYTF.

The J gene is TRBJ2-1, the V gene TRBV19, with a possible D match to TRBD2 (5 bases). CDR3 size: 14 residues. CDR1 LNHDA and CDR2 SQIVND come from the germline V gene (reference sequence). Trimming stripped 6 bases from V and 5 bases from J, with 14 bases between. CDR3 residues: CASREQSGNNEQFF. Written as DNA, the CDR3 is TGTGCCAGTAGAGAACAGAGCGGAAACAATGAGCAGTTCTTC.

J is TRBJ2-7 and V is TRBV5-5; TRBD1 agrees at 9 bases. Trimming took 3 bases from V and 3 from J; bases not matched to a gene: 7. Germline lookup yields CDR1 SGHKS and CDR2 YYEKEE (reference sequence). The CDR3 consists of 15 residues. For the CDR3, the DNA is TGTGCCAGCAGCTCGCTCCCGGGACAGGGCTACGAGCAGTACTTC. Protein product: CASSSLPGQGYEQYF.

V is TRBV7-9 and J is TRBJ2-1, with TRBD2 matching over 12 bases. The V gene's germline CDR1 is SEHNR and CDR2 FQNEAQ (reference sequence). The CDR3 is 17 amino acids. V shed 1 base and J 5 bases; nucleotides not matched to a gene: 6. The CDR3 nucleotides read TGTGCCAGCAGCTTAGGAGCCGGACTAGCGGGACACAATGAGCAGTTCTTC. Its translation: CASSLGAGLAGHNEQFF.

The rearrangement joins TRBV28 to TRBJ1-5, with D hard to call. The CDR3 covers 15 residues. In germline, CDR1 is MDHEN, CDR2 SYDVKM. V lost 11 bases and J lost 5, with 22 bases in between. CDR3 residues: CAPVSGDGVDQPQHF. The DNA of the CDR3 is TGTGCCCCCGTCTCCGGCGATGGGGTGGATCAGCCCCAGCATTTT. Variable domain in full (rest from reference TRBV28 and TRBJ1-5): DVKVTQSSRYLVKRTGEKVFLECVQDMDHENMFWYRQDPGLGLRLIYFSYDVKMKEKGDIPEGYSVSREKKERFSLILESASTNQTSMYLCAPVSGDGVDQPQHFGDGTRLSIL.

V gene TRBV18 combines with J gene TRBJ1-4; D call uncertain. The CDR3 consists of 14 residues. Germline CDR1 reads KGHSH; CDR2 reads LQKENI. V lost 3 bases and J lost 2, with 7 bases in between. CDR3 bases: TGTGCCAGCTCACCGTCACCTACTAATGAAAAACTGTTTTTT. As protein: CASSPSPTNEKLFF. Full variable domain (missing parts from reference TRBV18 and TRBJ1-4): NAGVMQNPRHLVRRRGQEARLRCSPMKGHSHVYWYRQLPEEGLKFMVYLQKENIIDESGMPKERFSAEFPKEGPSILRIQQVVRGDSAAYFCASSPSPTNEKLFFGSGTQLSVL.

The chain has TRBV19 and TRBJ1-5; D gene unclear. This CDR3 is 16 amino acids long. Germline V CDR1 and CDR2: LNHDA, SQIVND (reference sequence). V shed 7 bases and J shed 0 bases, with 16 bases lying between them. The CDR3 DNA follows: TGTGCCAGTAAGGGTTTTGGACCGTATAGCAATCAGCCCCAGCATTTT. Its translation: CASKGFGPYSNQPQHF.

The chain has TRBV10-3 and TRBJ1-2; 12 bases line up with TRBD1. The CDR3 has 17 residues. Germline loops: CDR1 ENHRY, CDR2 SYGVKD. The V gene end was trimmed by 2 bases and the J gene end by 3 bases; junction bases not matched to a gene: 7. Written as DNA, the CDR3 is TGTGCCATCAGTGAGGGGGGGACAGGGGGCCCATACTATGGCTACACCTTC. The encoded protein is CAISEGGTGGPYYGYTF.

This clone was recorded a few times. This chain connects TRBV5-1 to TRBJ1-1, with TRBD1 matching over 8 bases. The CDR3 spans 14 residues. Per the germline V gene, CDR1 is SGHRS and CDR2 is YFSETQ. J gave up 5 bases and V 3 bases, and 6 bases lay outside the gene matches. Here the CDR3 DNA reads TGCGCCAGCAGCTACGCAGGGGGCGGGACTGAAGCTTTCTTT. Translating gives CASSYAGGGTEAFF.

This chain connects TRBV3-1 (or the pseudogene TRBV3-2) to TRBJ2-2; D possibly uses TRBD1 or TRBD2 (5 bases each). CDR3 size: 17 residues. Germline V lookup: CDR1 LGHDT, CDR2 YNNKEL (reference sequence). Trimming took off 2 bases at V and 4 bases at J, with 17 bases between the two ends. The CDR3 sequence is CASSQYRGRATTGELFF. The CDR3 nucleotides are TGTGCCAGCAGCCAATATCGGGGCAGGGCGACCACCGGGGAGCTGTTTTTT.

This chain joins TRBV14 and TRBJ2-1; TRBD2 matches 8 bases. CDR1 and CDR2 (germline): SGHDN, FVKESK. This CDR3 comprises 17 residues. V lost 4 bases, J lost 0 bases, and 8 bases stayed unmatched. The CDR3 spells CASSPRLAPSSYNEQFF. CDR3 nucleotide sequence: TGTGCCAGCAGCCCCCGACTAGCGCCGAGCTCCTACAATGAGCAGTTCTTC.

The count of this clone is one. The V call is TRBV10-1, the J call TRBJ2-7; the D is unclear. Trimming left V 0 bases short and J 3 bases short, with 6 bases between. Germline CDR1 WNHNN, CDR2 SYGVQD (reference sequence). This CDR3 is 13 amino acids long. The CDR3 is CASSESGFYEQYF. CDR3 DNA sequence: TGCGCCAGCAGTGAGTCTGGCTTCTACGAGCAGTACTTC.